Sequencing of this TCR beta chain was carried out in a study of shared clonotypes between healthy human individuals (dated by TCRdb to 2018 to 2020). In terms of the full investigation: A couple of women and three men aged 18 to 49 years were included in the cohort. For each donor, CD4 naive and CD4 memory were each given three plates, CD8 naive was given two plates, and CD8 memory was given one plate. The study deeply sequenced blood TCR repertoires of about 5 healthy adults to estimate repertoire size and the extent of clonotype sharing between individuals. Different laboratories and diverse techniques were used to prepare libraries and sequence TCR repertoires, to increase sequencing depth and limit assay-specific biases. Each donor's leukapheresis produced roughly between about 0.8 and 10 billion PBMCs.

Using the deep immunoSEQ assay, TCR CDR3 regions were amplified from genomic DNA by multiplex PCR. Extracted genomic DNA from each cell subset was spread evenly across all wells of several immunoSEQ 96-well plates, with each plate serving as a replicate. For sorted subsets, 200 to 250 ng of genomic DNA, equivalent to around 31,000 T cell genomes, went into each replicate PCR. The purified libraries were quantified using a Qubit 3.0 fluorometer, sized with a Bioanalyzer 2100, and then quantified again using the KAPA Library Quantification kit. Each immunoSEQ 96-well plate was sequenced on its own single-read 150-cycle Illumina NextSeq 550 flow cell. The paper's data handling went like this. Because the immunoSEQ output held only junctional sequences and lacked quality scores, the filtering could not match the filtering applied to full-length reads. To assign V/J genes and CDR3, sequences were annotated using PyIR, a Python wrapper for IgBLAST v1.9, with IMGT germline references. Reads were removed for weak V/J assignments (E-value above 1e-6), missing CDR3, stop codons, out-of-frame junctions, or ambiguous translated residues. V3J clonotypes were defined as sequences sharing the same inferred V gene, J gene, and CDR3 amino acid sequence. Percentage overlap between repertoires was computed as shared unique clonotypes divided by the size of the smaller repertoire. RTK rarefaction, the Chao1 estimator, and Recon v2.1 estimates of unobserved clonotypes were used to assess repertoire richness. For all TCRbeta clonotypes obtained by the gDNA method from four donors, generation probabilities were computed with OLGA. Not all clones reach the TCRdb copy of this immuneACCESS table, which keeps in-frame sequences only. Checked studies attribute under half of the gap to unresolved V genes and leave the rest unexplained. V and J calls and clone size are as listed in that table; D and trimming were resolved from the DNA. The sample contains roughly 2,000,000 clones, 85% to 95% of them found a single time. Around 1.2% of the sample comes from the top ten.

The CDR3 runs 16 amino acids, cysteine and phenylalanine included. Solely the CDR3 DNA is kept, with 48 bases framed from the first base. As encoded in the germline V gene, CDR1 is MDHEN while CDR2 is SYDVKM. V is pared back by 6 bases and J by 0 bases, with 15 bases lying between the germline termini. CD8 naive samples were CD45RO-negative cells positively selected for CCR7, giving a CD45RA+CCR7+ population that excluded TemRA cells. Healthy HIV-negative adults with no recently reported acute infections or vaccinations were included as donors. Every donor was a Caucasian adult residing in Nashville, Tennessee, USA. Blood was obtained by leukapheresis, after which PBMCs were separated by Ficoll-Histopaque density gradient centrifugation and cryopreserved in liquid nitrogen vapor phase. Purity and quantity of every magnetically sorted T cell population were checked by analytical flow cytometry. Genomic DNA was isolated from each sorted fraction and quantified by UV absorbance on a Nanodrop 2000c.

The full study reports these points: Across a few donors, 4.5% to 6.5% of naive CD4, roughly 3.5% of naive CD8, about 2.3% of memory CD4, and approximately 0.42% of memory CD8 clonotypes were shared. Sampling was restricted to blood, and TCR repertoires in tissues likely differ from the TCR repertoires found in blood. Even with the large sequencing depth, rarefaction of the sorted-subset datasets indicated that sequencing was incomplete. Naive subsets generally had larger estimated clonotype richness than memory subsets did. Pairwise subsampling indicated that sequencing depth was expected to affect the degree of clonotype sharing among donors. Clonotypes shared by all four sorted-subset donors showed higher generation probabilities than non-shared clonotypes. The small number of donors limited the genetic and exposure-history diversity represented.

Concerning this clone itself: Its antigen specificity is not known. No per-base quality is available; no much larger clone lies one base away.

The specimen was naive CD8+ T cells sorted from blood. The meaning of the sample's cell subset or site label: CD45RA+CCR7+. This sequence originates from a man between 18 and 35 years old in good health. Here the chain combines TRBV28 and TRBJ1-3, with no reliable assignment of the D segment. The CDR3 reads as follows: CASSTPRESSGNTIYF. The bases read TGTGCCAGCAGCACCCCGAGGGAAAGCTCTGGAAACACCATATATTTT.